This T cell receptor (beta chain) is drawn from a study of blood T cell repertoires in COVID-19. Study summary: T cells, B-cell-depleted T cells, or PBMCs supplied cDNA or gDNA.

Source study methods: Estimated nucleated cell counts came from reference gene primer amplification. Generated by immunoSEQ multiplex PCR, the TCRdb table keeps only in-frame clones and is missing some. V and J calls and clone size are copied from that table; D and trimming were computed from the DNA. The top ten hold around a sixth of the sample, which has around 65,000 clones, under 80% seen once. CDR3 length: 14 residues. The germline gives CDR1 ENHRY, CDR2 SYGVKD. Material for sequencing was peripheral blood. V and J are TRBV10-3 and TRBJ1-2; 7 bases are shared with TRBD1. The sequence came from a man in his sixties with acute or convalescent COVID-19. The CDR3 DNA follows: TGTGCGTCAAGTCTTGGACAGGACAGCTATGGCTACACCTTC. Encoded protein: CASSLGQDSYGYTF.